This TCR beta chain stems from a study of PD-1 blockade in classical Hodgkin lymphoma. Across the study: On a schedule of every 2 weeks, patients received nivolumab 3 mg/kg intravenously. Study-level findings and limits: Baseline diversity was lower in partial responders and progressors than complete responders. Diversity in CD4+ TCRs, unlike that measured in CD8+ TCRs, had risen significantly by C4D1.

Each patient's relapse followed autologous stem cell transplantation, and brentuximab vedotin exposure varied. This clone has a single count. What it binds is unknown. Generated by immunoSEQ multiplex PCR, the TCRdb table keeps only in-frame clones and is missing some. Of 50,000 to 75,000 clones in the sample, roughly nine tenths were seen once. Between the trimmed V and J ends, which lost 5 bases and 0 bases, there was a span of 13 bases. This CDR3 is built from 16 residues. Germline V gene lookup returns CDR1 SGHVS and CDR2 FNYEAQ. Sequencing used peripheral blood mononuclear cells (PBMCs), obtained at baseline. This chain uses TRBV7-6 with TRBJ1-4; maybe TRBD1 (5 bases). The TCR was taken from a human donor with classical Hodgkin lymphoma. The CDR3 DNA reads TGTGCCAGCAGCGTCAACAGGATTGCAACTAATGAAAAACTGTTTTTT. Protein: CASSVNRIATNEKLFF.